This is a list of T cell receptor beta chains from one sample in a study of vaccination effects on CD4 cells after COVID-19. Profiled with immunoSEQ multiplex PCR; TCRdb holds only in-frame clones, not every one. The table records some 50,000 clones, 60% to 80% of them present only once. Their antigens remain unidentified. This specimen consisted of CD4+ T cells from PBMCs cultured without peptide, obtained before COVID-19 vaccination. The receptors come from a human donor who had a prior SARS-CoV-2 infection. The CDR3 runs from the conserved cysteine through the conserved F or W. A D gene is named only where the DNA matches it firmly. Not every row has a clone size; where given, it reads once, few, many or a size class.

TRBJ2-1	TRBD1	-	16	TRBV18	CASSRRNRGAYNEQFF	TGTGCCAGCTCACGAAGAAACAGGGGTGCCTACAATGAGCAGTTCTTC
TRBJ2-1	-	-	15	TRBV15	CATSRGGVFGDEQFF	TGTGCCACCAGCAGAGGAGGAGTCTTTGGCGATGAGCAGTTCTTC
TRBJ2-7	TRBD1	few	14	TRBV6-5	CASTDDRAPYEQYF	TGTGCCAGCACGGATGACAGGGCCCCCTACGAGCAGTACTTC
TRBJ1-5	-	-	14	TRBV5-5	CASSLSGRDQPQHF	TGTGCCAGCAGCTTATCAGGGCGCGATCAGCCCCAGCATTTT
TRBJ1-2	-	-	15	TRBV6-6	CASSYPTGGLYGYTF	TGTGCCAGCAGTTACCCTACGGGGGGGCTCTATGGCTACACCTTC
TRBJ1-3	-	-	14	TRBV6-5	CASSYEEFGNTIYF	TGTGCCAGCAGTTACGAGGAGTTTGGAAACACCATATATTTT
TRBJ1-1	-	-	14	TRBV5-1	CASSLVHRVEEAFF	TGCGCCAGCAGCTTGGTGCACAGGGTTGAGGAAGCTTTCTTT
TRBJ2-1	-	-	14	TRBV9	CASSVAGPYNEQFF	TGTGCCAGCAGCGTCGCGGGGCCCTACAATGAGCAGTTCTTC
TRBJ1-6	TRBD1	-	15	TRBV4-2	CASSQDRERRSPLHF	TGTGCCAGCAGCCAGGACAGGGAGAGGAGATCACCCCTCCACTTT
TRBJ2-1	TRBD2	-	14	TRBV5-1	CASSRGLALDEQFF	TGCGCCAGCAGCCGGGGACTAGCGTTGGATGAGCAGTTCTTC
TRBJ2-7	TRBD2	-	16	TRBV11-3	CASSLASGTRVYEQYF	TGTGCCAGCAGCTTAGCTTCCGGGACTAGAGTCTACGAGCAGTACTTC
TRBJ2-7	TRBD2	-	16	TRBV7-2	CASSFLAGGRGYEQYF	TGTGCCAGCAGCTTTCTAGCGGGAGGAAGAGGGTACGAGCAGTACTTC
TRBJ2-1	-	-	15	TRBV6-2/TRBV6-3	CASSYFPAARGEQFF	TGTGCCAGCAGTTACTTTCCCGCAGCGAGGGGAGAGCAGTTCTTC
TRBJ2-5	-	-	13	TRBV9	CASSTQGWETQYF	TGTGCCAGCAGCACACAGGGCTGGGAGACCCAGTACTTC
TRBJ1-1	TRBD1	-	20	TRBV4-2	CASSQGFMTNHRDRGPWAFF	TGTGCCAGCAGCCAAGGGTTTATGACTAATCACCGGGACAGGGGGCCGTGGGCTTTCTTT
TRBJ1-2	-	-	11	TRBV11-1	CASSLRGKATF	TGTGCCAGCAGCTTAAGGGGAAAAGCAACCTTC
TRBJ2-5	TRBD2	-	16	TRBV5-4	CASSQPTSGRGGTQYF	TGTGCCAGCAGCCAACCGACTAGCGGGAGGGGGGGGACCCAGTACTTC
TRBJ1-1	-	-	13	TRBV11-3	CASSSRDGTEAFF	TGTGCCAGCAGCTCTAGGGACGGCACTGAAGCTTTCTTT
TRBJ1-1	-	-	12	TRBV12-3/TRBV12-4	CASSFSRQGAFF	TGTGCCAGCAGTTTCTCTCGTCAGGGAGCTTTCTTT
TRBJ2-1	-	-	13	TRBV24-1	CATSQDSYNEQFF	TGTGCCACCAGTCAGGATTCCTACAATGAGCAGTTCTTC
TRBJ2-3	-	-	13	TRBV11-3	CASSLAQRDTQYF	TGTGCCAGCAGCTTAGCCCAAAGAGATACGCAGTATTTT
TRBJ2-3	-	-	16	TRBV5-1	CASSLEGIEASDTQYF	TGCGCCAGCAGCTTGGAAGGGATCGAGGCGTCGGATACGCAGTATTTT
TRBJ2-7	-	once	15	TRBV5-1	CASSLGVGWAYEQYF	TGCGCCAGCAGCTTGGGAGTGGGGTGGGCCTACGAGCAGTACTTC
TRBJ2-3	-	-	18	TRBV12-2	CAELLGAGERGSADTQYF	TGTGCAGAACTCTTGGGGGCCGGGGAGAGGGGGTCTGCGGATACGCAGTATTTT
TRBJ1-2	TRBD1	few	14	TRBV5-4	CASSLGDRDYGYTF	TGTGCCAGCAGCTTGGGGGACAGAGACTATGGCTACACCTTC
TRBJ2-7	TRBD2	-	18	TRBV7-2	CASSLRGGGRDDSYEQYF	TGTGCCAGCAGCTTACGGGGTGGCGGGAGGGATGACTCCTACGAGCAGTACTTC